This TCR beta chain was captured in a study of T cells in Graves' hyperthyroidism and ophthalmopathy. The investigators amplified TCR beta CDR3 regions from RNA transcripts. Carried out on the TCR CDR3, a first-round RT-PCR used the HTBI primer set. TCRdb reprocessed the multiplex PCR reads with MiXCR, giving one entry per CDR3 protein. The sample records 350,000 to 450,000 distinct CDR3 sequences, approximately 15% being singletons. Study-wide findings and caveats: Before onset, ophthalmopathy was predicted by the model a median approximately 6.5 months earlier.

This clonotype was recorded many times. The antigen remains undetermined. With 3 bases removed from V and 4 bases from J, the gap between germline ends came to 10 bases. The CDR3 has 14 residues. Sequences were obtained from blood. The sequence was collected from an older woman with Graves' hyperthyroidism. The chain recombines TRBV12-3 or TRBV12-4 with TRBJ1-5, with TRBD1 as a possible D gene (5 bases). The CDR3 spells CASSFGTPNQPQHF. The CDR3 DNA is TGTGCCAGCAGTTTCGGGACCCCGAATCAGCCCCAGCATTTT.